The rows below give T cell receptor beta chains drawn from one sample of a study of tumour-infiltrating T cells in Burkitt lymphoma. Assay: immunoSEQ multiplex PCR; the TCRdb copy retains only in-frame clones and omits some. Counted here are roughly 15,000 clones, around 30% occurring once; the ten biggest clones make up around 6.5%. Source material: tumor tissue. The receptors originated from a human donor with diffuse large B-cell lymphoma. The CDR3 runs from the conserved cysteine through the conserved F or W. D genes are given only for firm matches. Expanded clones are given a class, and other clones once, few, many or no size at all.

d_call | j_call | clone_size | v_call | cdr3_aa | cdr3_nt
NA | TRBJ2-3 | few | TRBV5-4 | CASSLASRGNTDTQYF | TGTGCCAGCAGCCTGGCCTCGCGGGGTAACACAGATACGCAGTATTTT
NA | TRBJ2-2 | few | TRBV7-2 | CASSSRLVGGELFF | TGTGCCAGCAGCTCCCGACTAGTAGGCGGGGAGCTGTTTTTT
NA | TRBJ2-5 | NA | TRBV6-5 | CASSYSTTETQYF | TGTGCCAGCAGTTACTCGACCACAGAGACCCAGTACTTC
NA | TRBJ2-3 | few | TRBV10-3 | CAISESSQFTDTQYF | TGTGCCATCAGTGAGTCATCACAGTTCACAGATACGCAGTATTTT
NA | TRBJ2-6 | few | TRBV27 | CASTNGRSGLSSGANVLTF | TGTGCCAGCACCAACGGCAGGTCGGGACTTAGCTCTGGGGCCAACGTCCTGACTTTC
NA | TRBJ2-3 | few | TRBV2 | CASTYWGPLTDTQYF | TGTGCCAGCACCTACTGGGGCCCCCTCACAGATACGCAGTATTTT
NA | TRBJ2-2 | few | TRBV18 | CASSPQGRGELFF | TGTGCCAGCTCGCCCCAGGGGCGCGGGGAGCTGTTTTTT
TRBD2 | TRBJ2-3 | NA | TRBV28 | CASRIAGVSTDTQYF | TGTGCCAGCAGAATAGCGGGAGTTAGCACAGATACGCAGTATTTT
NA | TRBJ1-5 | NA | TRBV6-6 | CASSPPNLNQPQHF | TGTGCCAGCAGCCCCCCCAATCTCAATCAGCCCCAGCATTTT
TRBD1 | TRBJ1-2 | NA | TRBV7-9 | CASSLTGANYGYTF | TGTGCCAGCAGCTTAACAGGGGCTAACTATGGCTACACCTTC
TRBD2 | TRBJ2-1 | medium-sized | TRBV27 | CASSLLASGRHEQFF | TGTGCCAGCAGTTTATTGGCTAGCGGGAGACATGAGCAGTTCTTC
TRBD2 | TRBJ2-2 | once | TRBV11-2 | CASSLVPSGSLHTGELFF | TGTGCCAGCAGCTTAGTACCTAGCGGGAGTTTGCACACCGGGGAGCTGTTTTTT
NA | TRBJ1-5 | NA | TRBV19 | CASSISLGDNQPQHF | TGTGCCAGTAGTATTAGCTTGGGGGACAATCAGCCCCAGCATTTT
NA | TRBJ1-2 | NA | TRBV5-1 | CASSPSSTGQSRGYGYTF | TGCGCCAGCAGCCCTAGTTCTACTGGACAGTCCCGCGGGTATGGCTACACCTTC
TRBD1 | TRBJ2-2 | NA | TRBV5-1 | CASSSGTGATGELFF | TGCGCCAGCAGCTCGGGGACAGGGGCGACCGGGGAGCTGTTTTTT
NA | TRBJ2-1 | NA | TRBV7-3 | CASSQGLAVSYNEQFF | TGTGCCAGCAGTCAAGGCTTAGCGGTGTCCTACAATGAGCAGTTCTTC
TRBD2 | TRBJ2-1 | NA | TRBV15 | CATSRDPTSDLNNEQFF | TGTGCCACCAGCAGAGATCCCACTAGCGACCTCAACAATGAGCAGTTCTTC
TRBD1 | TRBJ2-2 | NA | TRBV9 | CASSARTGANTGELFF | TGTGCCAGCAGCGCGCGGACAGGGGCGAACACCGGGGAGCTGTTTTTT
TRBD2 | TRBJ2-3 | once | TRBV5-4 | CASTVGGSGSTDTQYF | TGTGCCAGCACCGTAGGGGGGAGCGGGAGTACAGATACGCAGTATTTT
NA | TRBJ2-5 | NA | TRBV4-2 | CASSQEFVWRETQYF | TGTGCCAGCAGCCAAGAGTTCGTATGGAGGGAGACCCAGTACTTC
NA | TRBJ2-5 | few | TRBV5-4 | CASRKGGRHQETQYF | TGTGCCAGCAGGAAGGGGGGGCGTCATCAAGAGACCCAGTACTTC
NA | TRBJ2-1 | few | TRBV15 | CATSRSWGSGNEQFF | TGTGCCACCAGCAGATCCTGGGGCAGCGGCAATGAGCAGTTCTTC
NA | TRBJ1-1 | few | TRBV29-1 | CSALGQAEAFF | TGCAGCGCCCTGGGGCAGGCTGAAGCTTTCTTT
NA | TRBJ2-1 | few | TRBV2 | CASSEGLASEQFF | TGTGCCAGCAGTGAAGGGCTAGCTAGCGAGCAGTTCTTC
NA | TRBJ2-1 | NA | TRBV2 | CASTGYNEQFF | TGTGCCAGTACAGGGTACAATGAGCAGTTCTTC
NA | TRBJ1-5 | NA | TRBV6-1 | CASSEGSGASNQPQHF | TGTGCCAGCAGTGAAGGTTCGGGAGCTAGCAATCAGCCCCAGCATTTT
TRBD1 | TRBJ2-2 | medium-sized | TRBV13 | CASSDRDRGTTGELFF | TGTGCCAGCAGCGACCGGGACAGGGGGACCACCGGGGAGCTGTTTTTT
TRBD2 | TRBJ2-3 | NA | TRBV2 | CAGTGLAGVKDTQYF | TGTGCCGGCACGGGGCTAGCGGGTGTCAAAGATACGCAGTATTTT
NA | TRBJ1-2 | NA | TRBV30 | CAWLKGAYGYTF | TGTGCCTGGTTAAAGGGAGCTTATGGCTACACCTTC
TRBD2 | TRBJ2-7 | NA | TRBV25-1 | CASRGPLAGVGYEQYF | TGTGCCAGCAGGGGACCTCTAGCGGGAGTCGGGTACGAGCAGTACTTC
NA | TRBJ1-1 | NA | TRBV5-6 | CASSFRGGTEAFF | TGTGCCAGCAGCTTCAGGGGAGGCACTGAAGCTTTCTTT
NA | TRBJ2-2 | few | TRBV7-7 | CASSLQPAGELFF | TGTGCTAGCAGCTTACAACCGGCCGGGGAGCTGTTTTTT
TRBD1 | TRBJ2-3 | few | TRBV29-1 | CSVVGTGGTDTQYF | TGCAGCGTTGTGGGGACAGGGGGCACAGATACGCAGTATTTT
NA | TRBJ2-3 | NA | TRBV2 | CASSDEGHTDTQYF | TGTGCCAGCAGTGACGAAGGACACACAGATACGCAGTATTTT
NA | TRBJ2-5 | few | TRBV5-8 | CASLSETQYF | TGTGCCAGCCTCAGCGAGACCCAGTACTTC
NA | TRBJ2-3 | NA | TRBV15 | CATSRGGDTQYF | TGTGCCACCAGCAGAGGAGGGGATACGCAGTATTTT
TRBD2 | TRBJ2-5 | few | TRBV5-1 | CASSLAGFASGVQETQYF | TGCGCCAGCAGCTTGGCCGGGTTCGCTAGCGGGGTCCAAGAGACCCAGTACTTC
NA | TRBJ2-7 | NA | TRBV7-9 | CASSPTSYEQYF | TGTGCCAGCAGCCCGACCTCCTACGAGCAGTACTTC
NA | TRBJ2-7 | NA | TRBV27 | CASSLAATYEQYF | TGTGCCAGCAGTTTAGCGGCTACCTACGAGCAGTACTTC
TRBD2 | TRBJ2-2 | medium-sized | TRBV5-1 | CASQLTGLAGSNTGELFF | TGCGCCAGCCAGTTAACCGGACTAGCGGGTTCGAACACCGGGGAGCTGTTTTTT
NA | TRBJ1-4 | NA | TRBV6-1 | CASETATNEKLFF | TGTGCCAGCGAGACAGCAACTAATGAAAAACTGTTTTTT
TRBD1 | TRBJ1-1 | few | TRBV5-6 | CASSFGTGVTEAFF | TGTGCCAGCAGCTTCGGGACAGGGGTTACTGAAGCTTTCTTT
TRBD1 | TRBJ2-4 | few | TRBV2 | CASRPGGFEDIQYF | TGTGCCAGCAGACCAGGGGGCTTTGAAGACATTCAGTACTTC
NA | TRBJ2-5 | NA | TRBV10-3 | CAISEGLGETQYF | TGTGCCATCAGTGAAGGCCTAGGAGAGACCCAGTACTTC
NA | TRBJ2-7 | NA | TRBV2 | CASSGSSYEQYF | TGTGCCAGCAGTGGGAGCTCCTACGAGCAGTACTTC
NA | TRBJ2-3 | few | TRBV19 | CASSIVLGGDTQYF | TGTGCCAGTAGTATAGTCCTAGGGGGAGATACGCAGTATTTT
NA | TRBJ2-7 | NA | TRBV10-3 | CAIQSPGTYEQYF | TGTGCCATCCAAAGCCCCGGGACTTACGAGCAGTACTTC
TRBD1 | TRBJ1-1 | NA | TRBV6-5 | CASNSHGTGTTEAFF | TGTGCCAGCAATTCACACGGGACAGGGACCACTGAAGCTTTCTTT
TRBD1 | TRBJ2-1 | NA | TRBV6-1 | CASSERPSGTGAFNEQFF | TGTGCCAGCAGTGAAAGGCCCTCCGGGACAGGGGCTTTCAATGAGCAGTTCTTC
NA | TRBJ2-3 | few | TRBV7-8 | CASSLVGANTDTQYF | TGTGCCAGCAGCTTAGTTGGGGCGAACACAGATACGCAGTATTTT
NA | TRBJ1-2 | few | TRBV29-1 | CSLSEGPYGYTF | TGCAGCCTAAGTGAGGGGCCGTATGGCTACACCTTC
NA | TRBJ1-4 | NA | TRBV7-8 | CASSPGIGRKLFF | TGTGCCAGCAGCCCAGGGATAGGACGGAAACTGTTTTTT
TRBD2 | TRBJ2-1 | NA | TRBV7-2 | CASSLQSGISYNEQFF | TGTGCCAGCAGCCTCCAGAGCGGGATATCCTACAATGAGCAGTTCTTC
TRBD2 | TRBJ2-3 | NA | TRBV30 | CAWSQAGVPDTQYF | TGTGCCTGGAGCCAAGCGGGAGTGCCAGATACGCAGTATTTT
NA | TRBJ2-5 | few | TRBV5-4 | CASSLEPDQETQYF | TGTGCCAGCAGCTTGGAACCAGACCAAGAGACCCAGTACTTC
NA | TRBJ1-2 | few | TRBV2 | CASSEQGRGGYTF | TGTGCCAGCAGTGAACAGGGAAGGGGCGGCTACACCTTC
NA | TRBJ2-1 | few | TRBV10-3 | CAIRGTNEQFF | TGTGCCATCAGGGGGACCAATGAGCAGTTCTTC
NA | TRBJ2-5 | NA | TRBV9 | CASSSGGNEETQYF | TGTGCCAGCAGCAGCGGCGGGAACGAGGAGACCCAGTACTTC